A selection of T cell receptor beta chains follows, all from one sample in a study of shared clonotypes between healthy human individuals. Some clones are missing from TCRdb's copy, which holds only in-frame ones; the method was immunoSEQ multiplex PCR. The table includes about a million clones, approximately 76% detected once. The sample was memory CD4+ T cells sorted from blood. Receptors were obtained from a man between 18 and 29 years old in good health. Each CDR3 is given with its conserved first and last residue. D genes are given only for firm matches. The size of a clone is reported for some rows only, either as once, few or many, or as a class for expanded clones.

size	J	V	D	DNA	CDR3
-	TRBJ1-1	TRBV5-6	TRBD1	TGTGCCAGCAGCCCAAAGACAGGGGGGGACACTGAAGCTTTCTTT	CASSPKTGGDTEAFF
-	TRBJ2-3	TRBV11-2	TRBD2	TGTGCCAGCAGCTCCCGGGAGGGGTACACAGATACGCAGTATTTT	CASSSREGYTDTQYF
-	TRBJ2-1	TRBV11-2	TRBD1	TGTGCCAGCAGCGCCATCAGGGACAGGGGTTCCTACAATGAGCAGTTCTTC	CASSAIRDRGSYNEQFF
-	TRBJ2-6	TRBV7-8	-	TGTGCCAGCAGCGCCCCAAGTTGGTTCGGGGCCAACGTCCTGACTTTC	CASSAPSWFGANVLTF
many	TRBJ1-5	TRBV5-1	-	TGCGCCAGCAGCCCAGGGGAAAGGCAGCCCCAGCATTTT	CASSPGERQPQHF
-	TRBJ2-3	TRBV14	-	TGTGCCAGCAGACCCCAGGGGATAAGCACAGATACGCAGTATTTT	CASRPQGISTDTQYF
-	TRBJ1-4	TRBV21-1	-	TGTGCCAGCAGCTCCCTGGCCGCGAGAAAGCCAACTAATGATGAAAAACTGTTTTTT	CASSSLAARKPTNDEKLFF
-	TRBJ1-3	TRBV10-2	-	TGCGCCAGCAGTGCAGGGGAACGAAACACCATATATTTT	CASSAGERNTIYF
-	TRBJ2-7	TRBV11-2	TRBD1	TGTGCCAGCCGCTCCCCGGGACAGGGGTTCTACGAGCAGTACTTC	CASRSPGQGFYEQYF
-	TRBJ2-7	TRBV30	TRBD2	TGTGCCTGGAGAATCGGGGGGACCGAGCAGTACTTC	CAWRIGGTEQYF
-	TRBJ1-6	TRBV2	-	TGTGCCACCCGGGACGACTATAATTCACCCCTCCACTTT	CATRDDYNSPLHF
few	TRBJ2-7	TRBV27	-	TGTGCCAGCAAGGTTCCCAACTCCTACGAGCAGTACTTC	CASKVPNSYEQYF
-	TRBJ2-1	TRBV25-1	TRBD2	TGTGCCAGCAGTCGTAGCGGGGGGACCGCCTACAATGAGCAGTTCTTC	CASSRSGGTAYNEQFF
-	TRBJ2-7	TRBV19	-	TGTGCCAGTAGTAAGACGGGCGGCCAGGGCTACGAGCAGTACTTC	CASSKTGGQGYEQYF
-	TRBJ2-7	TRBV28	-	TGTGCCAGCAGTCGGGGCTATTACGAGCAGTACTTC	CASSRGYYEQYF
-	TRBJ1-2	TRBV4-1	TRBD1	TGCGCCAGCAGCCGCACAGGGGGCGTTGACTATGGCTACACCTTC	CASSRTGGVDYGYTF
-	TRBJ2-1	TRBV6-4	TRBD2	TGTGCCAGCAGAGCGGGGGCATCCTACAATGAGCAGTTCTTC	CASRAGASYNEQFF
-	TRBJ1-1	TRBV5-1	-	TGCGCCAGCCGCATTGACACTGAAGCTTTCTTT	CASRIDTEAFF
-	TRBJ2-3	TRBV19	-	TGTGCCAGTAGTATCGTTCACGACACAGATACGCAGTATTTT	CASSIVHDTDTQYF
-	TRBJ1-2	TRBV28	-	TGTGCCAGCATTAAGACGGACCTAGGGGACTATGGCTACACCTTC	CASIKTDLGDYGYTF
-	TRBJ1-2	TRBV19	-	TGTGCCAGTAGTATTACCAAGGTCCTCCCAGGCTACACCTTC	CASSITKVLPGYTF
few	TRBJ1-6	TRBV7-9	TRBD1	TGTGCCAGCAGAGGGACAGGGGATTCACCCCTCCACTTT	CASRGTGDSPLHF
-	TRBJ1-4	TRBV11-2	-	TGTGCCAGCAGCTTAAGCCGGGGCGGGAATGAAAAACTGTTTTTT	CASSLSRGGNEKLFF
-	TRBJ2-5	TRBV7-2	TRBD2	TGTGCCAGCAGCGCCGGACTAGCGCGGGAGACCCAGTACTTC	CASSAGLARETQYF
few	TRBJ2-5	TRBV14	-	TGTGCCAGCAGCACCACGACAGTCGGCGAGACCCAGTACTTC	CASSTTTVGETQYF
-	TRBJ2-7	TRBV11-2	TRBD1	TGTGCCAGCAGCTTCTCGACAGGGTACGAGCAGTACTTC	CASSFSTGYEQYF
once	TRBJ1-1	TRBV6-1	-	TGTGCCAGCAGTGAAGTAACAGTACAGAACACTGAAGCTTTCTTT	CASSEVTVQNTEAFF
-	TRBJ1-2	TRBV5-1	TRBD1	TGCGCCAGCAGCTTTTCGGACAGGGATGTTTATGGCTACACCTTC	CASSFSDRDVYGYTF
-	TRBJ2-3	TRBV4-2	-	TGTGCCAGCACCCCCCGGGGACCGGGGGGCACAGATACGCAGTATTTT	CASTPRGPGGTDTQYF
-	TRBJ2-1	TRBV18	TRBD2	TGTGCCAGCTCCCTTAGCGGGCTCAACAATGAGCAGTTCTTC	CASSLSGLNNEQFF
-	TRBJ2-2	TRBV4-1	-	TGCGCCAGCAGCCAAGAACTAGCCCGCACCGGGGAGCTGTTTTTT	CASSQELARTGELFF
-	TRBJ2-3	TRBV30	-	TGTGCCTGGAGTGTACGAGAAGATACGCAGTATTTT	CAWSVREDTQYF
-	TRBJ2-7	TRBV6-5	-	TGTGCCAGCAGTTACGCCCCAGGGTACGAGCAGTACTTC	CASSYAPGYEQYF
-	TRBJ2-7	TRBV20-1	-	TGCAGTGCACTCACGGACTACGAGCAGTACTTC	CSALTDYEQYF
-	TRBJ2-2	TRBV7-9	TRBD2	TGTGCCAGCAGCCTGAGCGGGGGGAACACCGGGGAGCTGTTTTTT	CASSLSGGNTGELFF
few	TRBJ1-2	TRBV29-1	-	TGCAGCGAAAACTCCGGGGATGGCTACACCTTC	CSENSGDGYTF
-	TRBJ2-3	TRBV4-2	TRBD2	TGTGCCAGCAGCCAAGATAAAGCTAGCGGGGCGGATACGCAGTATTTT	CASSQDKASGADTQYF
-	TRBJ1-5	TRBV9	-	TGTGCCAGCAGCGTTGGGGGTGAGCAGCCCCAGCATTTT	CASSVGGEQPQHF
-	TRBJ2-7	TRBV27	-	TGTGCCAGCACCAATCCGGACAGAACCTACGAGCAGTACTTC	CASTNPDRTYEQYF
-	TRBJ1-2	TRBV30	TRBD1	TGTGCCTGGAGTCTTACGGGCTCAGACAGGGCGACCTTC	CAWSLTGSDRATF
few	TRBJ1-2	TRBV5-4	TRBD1	TGTGCCAGCAGCTTGCCGAAGGGGGCTTCTAACTATGGCTACACCTTC	CASSLPKGASNYGYTF
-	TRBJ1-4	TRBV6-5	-	TGTGCCAGCAGTTACTCAACCGGGGGTGGTAATGAAAAACTGTTTTTT	CASSYSTGGGNEKLFF
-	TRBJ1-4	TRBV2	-	TGTGCCAGCAGTGGTTTTCAGGGAGAAAAACTGTTTTTT	CASSGFQGEKLFF
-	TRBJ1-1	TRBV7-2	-	TGTGCCAGCAGCCAAATAGACGGGAACACTGAAGCTTTCTTT	CASSQIDGNTEAFF
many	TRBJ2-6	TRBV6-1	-	TGTGCCAGCAGGAGGGTAGGCGGGGCCAACGTCCTGACTTTC	CASRRVGGANVLTF
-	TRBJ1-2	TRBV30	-	TGTGCCTGTCACCCTGGCTACACCTTC	CACHPGYTF
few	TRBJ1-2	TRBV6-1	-	TGTGCCAGCAGAGTTCCGGCGACAGCTTACGGCTACACCTTC	CASRVPATAYGYTF
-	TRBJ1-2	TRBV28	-	TGTGCCAGCAGTTTATTTCCTGAAGGCTACACCTTC	CASSLFPEGYTF
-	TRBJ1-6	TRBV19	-	TGTGCCAGTAGGTCCGGACTCTCGTTATCCTATAATTCACCCCTCCACTTT	CASRSGLSLSYNSPLHF
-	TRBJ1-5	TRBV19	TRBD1	TGTGCCAGTAGTGCACAGGGGGATCAGCCCCAGCATTTT	CASSAQGDQPQHF
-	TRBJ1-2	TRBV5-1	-	TGCGCCAGCAGTGATGGCCAGGGTGGTGGCTACACCTTC	CASSDGQGGGYTF
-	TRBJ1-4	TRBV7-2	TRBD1	TGTGCCAGCAGCTTAGGGCCCCCGGGACAGGTGGGCGAAAAACTGTTTTTT	CASSLGPPGQVGEKLFF
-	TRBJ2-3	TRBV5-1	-	TGCGCCAGCAGCTTGGCCACGGGGGGCAGCAGCAATACGCAGTATTTT	CASSLATGGSSNTQYF
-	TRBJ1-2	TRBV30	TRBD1	TGTGCCTGGAGAGAGGACAGGGGCTATGGCTACACCTTC	CAWREDRGYGYTF
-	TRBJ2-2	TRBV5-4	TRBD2	TGTGCCAGCAGCCCTGGGACTAGCGGGAGAGGTACCGGGGAGCTGTTTTTT	CASSPGTSGRGTGELFF